This TCR beta chain was retrieved from a study of beta chain features in type 1 diabetes. Study details: Across the samples, around 110,000,000 sorted cells were examined in total.

Study observations and caveats: When VDJ junctions were examined, type 1 diabetes patients showed fewer insertions and more deletions. Researchers report that Type 1 diabetes patients had moderately but significantly shorter TCRB CDR3s across all four CD4+ subsets.

Expressed TCRB transcripts were sequenced because the isolated RNA had all been reverse transcribed beforehand. Clones were read by immunoSEQ multiplex PCR, and TCRdb kept only the in-frame ones, dropping some. The repertoire holds more than 300,000 clones, with roughly a tenth as singletons. This clone occurred a few times. The target antigen is unknown. The sample comprised central memory CD4+ T cells from blood. This clonotype originated in a man aged 25 to 40 with type 1 diabetes.

The DNA for the CDR3 is TGTGCCAGCAGTGTGGGCAGCCAAGAGACCCAGTACTTC. As protein: CASSVGSQETQYF. The V call is TRBV6-5, the J call TRBJ2-5, with D unclear. Germline CDR1 and CDR2: MNHEY and SVGAGI. Trimming took off 5 bases at V and 1 base at J, with 8 bases between the two ends. The CDR3 is 13 residues long.